The entry below gives a single T cell receptor beta chain sequence along with its context. The sample belongs to a study of blood T cell repertoires in COVID-19. Study at large: T cells, B-cell-depleted T cells, or PBMCs provided the cDNA or gDNA that served as material.

With V trimmed by 0 bases and J by 8 bases, 9 bases remained unmatched. The V gene's germline CDR1 is KGHDR and CDR2 SFDVKD. CDR3 length equals 16 residues. Using immunoSEQ multiplex PCR, the repertoire was profiled, and TCRdb retains in-frame clones only, with some absent. The sample holds 250,000 to 350,000 clones, around 86% seen once. The sample consisted of peripheral blood. The chain combines TRBV24-1 with TRBJ1-2; the match to TRBD1 covers 9 bases. The receptor comes from a woman in her thirties who had recovered from COVID-19. The CDR3 sequence: CATSDLHRDRVGGYTF. Here the CDR3 DNA reads TGTGCCACCAGTGATTTGCACCGGGACAGGGTGGGCGGCTACACCTTC.